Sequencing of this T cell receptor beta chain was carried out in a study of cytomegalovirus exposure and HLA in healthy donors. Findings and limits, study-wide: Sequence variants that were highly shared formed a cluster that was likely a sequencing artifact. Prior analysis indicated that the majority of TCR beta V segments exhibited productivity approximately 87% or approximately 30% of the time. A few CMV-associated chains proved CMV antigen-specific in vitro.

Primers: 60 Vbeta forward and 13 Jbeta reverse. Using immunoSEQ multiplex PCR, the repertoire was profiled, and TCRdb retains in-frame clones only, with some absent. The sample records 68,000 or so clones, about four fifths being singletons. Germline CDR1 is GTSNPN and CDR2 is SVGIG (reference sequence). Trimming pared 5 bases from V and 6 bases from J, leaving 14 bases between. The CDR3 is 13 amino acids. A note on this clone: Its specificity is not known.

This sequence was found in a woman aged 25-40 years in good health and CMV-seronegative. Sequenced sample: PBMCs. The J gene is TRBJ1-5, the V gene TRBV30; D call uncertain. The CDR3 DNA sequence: TGTGCCTGGTGTGAAATAAGAGGTCAGCCCCAGCATTTT. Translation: CAWCEIRGQPQHF.